This entry describes one T cell receptor beta chain. The antigen remains unidentified. A single record per CDR3 protein comes from TCRdb applying MiXCR to the 5' RACE reads. This sample carries about 270,000 distinct CDR3 sequences, roughly 32% of them seen once, and the ten largest clones take roughly 4.2%. With 1 base removed from V and 6 bases from J, the gap between germline ends came to 14 bases. The CDR3 extends over 15 amino acids. Germline CDR1 reads SGHRS; CDR2 reads YFSETQ. The sample comes from a study of CD8 T cells in ankylosing spondylitis. Study-wide results and limits: The clones that were linked to disease were reported to be significantly enriched in matched synovial fluid samples from ankylosing spondylitis patients.

V usage is TRBV5-1 and J usage is TRBJ2-1; no clear D. Sequenced sample: blood, either unsorted or a sorted T cell fraction (not recorded which). The receptor's source is a male donor with ankylosing spondylitis or in good health (not recorded which). CDR3 amino acids: CASSLIGQESNEQFF. CDR3 in DNA: TGCGCCAGCAGCTTGATTGGTCAGGAGAGCAATGAGCAGTTCTTC. Supplemented by reference TRBV5-1 and TRBJ2-1, the full variable domain reads KAGVTQTPRYLIKTRGQQVTLSCSPISGHRSVSWYQQTPGQGLQFLFEYFSETQRNKGNFPGRFSGRQFSNSRSEMNVSTLELGDSALYLCASSLIGQESNEQFFGPGTRLTVL.